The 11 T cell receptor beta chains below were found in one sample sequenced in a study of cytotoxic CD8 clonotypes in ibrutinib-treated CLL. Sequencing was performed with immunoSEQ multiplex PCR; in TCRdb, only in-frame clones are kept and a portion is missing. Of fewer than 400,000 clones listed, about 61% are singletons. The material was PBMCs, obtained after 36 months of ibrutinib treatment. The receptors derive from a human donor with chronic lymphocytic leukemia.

CDR3 sequence reads: CASSLGVTYGYTF. The CDR3 bases are TGTGCCAGCAGCTTGGGGGTTACCTATGGCTACACCTTC. This chain connects TRBV5-6 to TRBJ1-2; the D is unclear. The germline V gene encodes CDR1 SGHDT and CDR2 YYEEEE. The CDR3 extends over 13 amino acids. The V end was cut by 0 bases, the J end by 4 bases, with 7 bases between.

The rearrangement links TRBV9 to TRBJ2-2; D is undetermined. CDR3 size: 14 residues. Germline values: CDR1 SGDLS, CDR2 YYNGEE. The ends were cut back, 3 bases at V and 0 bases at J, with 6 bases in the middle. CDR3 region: CASSALANTGELFF. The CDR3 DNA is TGTGCCAGCAGCGCGCTCGCGAACACCGGGGAGCTGTTTTTT.

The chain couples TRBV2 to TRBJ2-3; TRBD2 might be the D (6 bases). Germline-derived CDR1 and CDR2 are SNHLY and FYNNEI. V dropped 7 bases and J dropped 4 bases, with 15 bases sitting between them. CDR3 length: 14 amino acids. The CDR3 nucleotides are TGTGCCAGCACAGGAGGGAGAGGGGCAGATACGCAGTATTTT. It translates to CASTGGRGADTQYF. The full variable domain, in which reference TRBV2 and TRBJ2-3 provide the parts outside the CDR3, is EPEVTQTPSHQVTQMGQEVILRCVPISNHLYFYWYRQILGQKVEFLVSFYNNEISEKSEIFDDQFSVERPDGSNFTLKIRSTKLEDSAMYFCASTGGRGADTQYFGPGTRLTVL.

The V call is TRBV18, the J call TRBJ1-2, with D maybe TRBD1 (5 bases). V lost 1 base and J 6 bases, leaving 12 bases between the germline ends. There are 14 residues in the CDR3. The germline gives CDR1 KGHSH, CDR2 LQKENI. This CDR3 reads CASSPHATVDGYTF. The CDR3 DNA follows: TGTGCCAGCTCACCACACGCGACAGTTGATGGCTACACCTTC.

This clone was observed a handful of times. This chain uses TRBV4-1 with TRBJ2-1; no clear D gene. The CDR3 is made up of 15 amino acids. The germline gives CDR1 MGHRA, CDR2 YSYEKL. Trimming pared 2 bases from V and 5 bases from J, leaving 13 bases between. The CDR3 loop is CASSQLSLWDNEQFF. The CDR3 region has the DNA TGCGCCAGCAGCCAATTAAGCCTCTGGGACAATGAGCAGTTCTTC.

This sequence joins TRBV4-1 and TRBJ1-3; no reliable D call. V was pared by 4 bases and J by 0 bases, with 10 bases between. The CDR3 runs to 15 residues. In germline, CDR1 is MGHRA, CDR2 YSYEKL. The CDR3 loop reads CASSPLFFSGNTIYF. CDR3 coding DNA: TGCGCCAGCAGCCCTCTCTTTTTCTCTGGAAACACCATATATTTT.

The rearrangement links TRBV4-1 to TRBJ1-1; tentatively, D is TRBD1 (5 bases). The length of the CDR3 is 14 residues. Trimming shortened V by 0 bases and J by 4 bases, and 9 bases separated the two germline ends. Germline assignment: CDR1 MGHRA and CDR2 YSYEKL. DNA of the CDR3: TGCGCCAGCAGCCAAGACTCAGGGTTCACTGAAGCTTTCTTT. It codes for CASSQDSGFTEAFF.

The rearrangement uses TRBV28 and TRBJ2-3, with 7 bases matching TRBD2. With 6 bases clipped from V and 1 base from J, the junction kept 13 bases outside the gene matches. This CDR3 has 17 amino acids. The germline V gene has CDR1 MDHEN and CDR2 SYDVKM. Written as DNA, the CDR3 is TGTGCCAGCAGCTTGCGGGAGCGTCCCTCCCGCACAGATACGCAGTATTTT. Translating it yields CASSLRERPSRTDTQYF.

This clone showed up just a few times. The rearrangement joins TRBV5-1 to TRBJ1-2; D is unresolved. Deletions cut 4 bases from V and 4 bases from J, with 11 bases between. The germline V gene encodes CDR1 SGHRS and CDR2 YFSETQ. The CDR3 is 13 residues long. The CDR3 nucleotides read TGCGCCAGCAGCATGGACGGTCTCTATGGCTACACCTTC. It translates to CASSMDGLYGYTF.

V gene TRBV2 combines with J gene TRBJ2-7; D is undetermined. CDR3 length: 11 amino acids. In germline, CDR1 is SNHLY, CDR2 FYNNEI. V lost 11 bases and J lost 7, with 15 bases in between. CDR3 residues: CAGSQRSEQYF. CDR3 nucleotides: TGTGCCGGGTCCCAGAGATCGGAGCAGTACTTC. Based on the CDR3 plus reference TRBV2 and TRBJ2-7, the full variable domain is EPEVTQTPSHQVTQMGQEVILRCVPISNHLYFYWYRQILGQKVEFLVSFYNNEISEKSEIFDDQFSVERPDGSNFTLKIRSTKLEDSAMYFCAGSQRSEQYFGPGTRLTVT.

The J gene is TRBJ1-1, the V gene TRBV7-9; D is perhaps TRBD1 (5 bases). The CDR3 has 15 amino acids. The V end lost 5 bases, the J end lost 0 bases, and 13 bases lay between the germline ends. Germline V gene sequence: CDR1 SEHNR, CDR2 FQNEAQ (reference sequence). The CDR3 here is CASSSNQGLNTEAFF. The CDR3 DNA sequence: TGTGCCAGCAGCAGCAATCAGGGCTTGAACACTGAAGCTTTCTTT.